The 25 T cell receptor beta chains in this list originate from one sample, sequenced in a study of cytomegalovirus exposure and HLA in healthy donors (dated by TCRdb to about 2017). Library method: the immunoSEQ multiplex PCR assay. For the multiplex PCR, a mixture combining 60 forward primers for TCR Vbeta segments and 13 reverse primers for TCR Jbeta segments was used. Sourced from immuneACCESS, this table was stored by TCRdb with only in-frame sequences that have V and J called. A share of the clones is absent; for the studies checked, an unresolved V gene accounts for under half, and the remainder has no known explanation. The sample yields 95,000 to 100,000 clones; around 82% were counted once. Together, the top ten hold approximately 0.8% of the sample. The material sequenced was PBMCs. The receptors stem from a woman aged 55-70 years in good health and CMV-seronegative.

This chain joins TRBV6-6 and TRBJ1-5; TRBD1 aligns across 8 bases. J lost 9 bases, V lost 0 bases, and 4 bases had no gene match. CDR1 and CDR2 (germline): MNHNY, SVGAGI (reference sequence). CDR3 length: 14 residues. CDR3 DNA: TGTGCCAGCAGTTACTCGGACAGGGAGGCGCCCCAGCATTTT. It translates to CASSYSDREAPQHF.

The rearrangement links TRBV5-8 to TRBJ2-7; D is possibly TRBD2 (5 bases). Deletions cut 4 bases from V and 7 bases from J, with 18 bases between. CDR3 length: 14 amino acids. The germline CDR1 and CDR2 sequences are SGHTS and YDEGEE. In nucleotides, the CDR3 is TGTGCCAGCAGCCATGTCGGAGGCCGGAGGGAGCAGTACTTC. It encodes CASSHVGGRREQYF.

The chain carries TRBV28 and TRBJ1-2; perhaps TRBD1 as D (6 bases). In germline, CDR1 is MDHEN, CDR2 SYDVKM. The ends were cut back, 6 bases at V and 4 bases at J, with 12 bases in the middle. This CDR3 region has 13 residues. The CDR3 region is CASRRTAFYGYTF. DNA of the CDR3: TGTGCCAGCAGGCGGACAGCCTTCTATGGCTACACCTTC.

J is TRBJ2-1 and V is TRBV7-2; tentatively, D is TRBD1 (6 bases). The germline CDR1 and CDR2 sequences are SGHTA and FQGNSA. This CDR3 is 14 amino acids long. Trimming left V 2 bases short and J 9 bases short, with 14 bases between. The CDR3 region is CASSLLGADGEQFF. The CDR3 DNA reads TGTGCCAGCAGCTTACTGGGGGCCGACGGTGAGCAGTTCTTC.

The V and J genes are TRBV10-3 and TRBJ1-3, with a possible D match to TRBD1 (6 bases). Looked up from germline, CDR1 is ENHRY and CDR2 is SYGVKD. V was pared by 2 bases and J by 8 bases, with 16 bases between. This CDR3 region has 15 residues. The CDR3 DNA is TGTGCCATCAGTGAGAGGACCGACCCAGGGGACACCATATATTTT. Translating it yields CAISERTDPGDTIYF.

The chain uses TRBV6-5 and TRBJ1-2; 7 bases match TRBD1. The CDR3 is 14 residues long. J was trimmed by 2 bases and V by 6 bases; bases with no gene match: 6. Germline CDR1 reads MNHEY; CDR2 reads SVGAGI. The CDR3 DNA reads TGTGCCAGCAGCGCCTCGACAGGGAACTATGGCTACACCTTC. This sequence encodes CASSASTGNYGYTF.

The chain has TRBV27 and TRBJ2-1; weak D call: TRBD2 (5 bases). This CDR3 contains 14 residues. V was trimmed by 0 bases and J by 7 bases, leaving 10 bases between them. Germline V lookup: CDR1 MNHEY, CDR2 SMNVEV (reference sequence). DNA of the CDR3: TGTGCCAGCAGTTTATCGGCCCTAGCAAATGAGCAGTTCTTC. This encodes CASSLSALANEQFF.

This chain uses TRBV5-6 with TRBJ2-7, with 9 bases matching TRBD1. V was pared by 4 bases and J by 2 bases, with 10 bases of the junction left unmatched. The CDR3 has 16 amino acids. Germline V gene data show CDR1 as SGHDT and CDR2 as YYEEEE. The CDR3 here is CASSLGGTGQTYEQYF. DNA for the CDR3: TGTGCCAGCAGCCTGGGAGGGACAGGGCAAACCTACGAGCAGTACTTC.

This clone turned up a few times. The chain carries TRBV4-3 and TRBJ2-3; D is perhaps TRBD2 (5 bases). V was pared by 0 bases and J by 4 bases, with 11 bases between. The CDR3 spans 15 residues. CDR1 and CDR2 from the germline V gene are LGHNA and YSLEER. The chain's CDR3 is CASSQDQSGADTQYF. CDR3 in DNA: TGCGCCAGCAGCCAAGATCAAAGCGGCGCAGATACGCAGTATTTT.

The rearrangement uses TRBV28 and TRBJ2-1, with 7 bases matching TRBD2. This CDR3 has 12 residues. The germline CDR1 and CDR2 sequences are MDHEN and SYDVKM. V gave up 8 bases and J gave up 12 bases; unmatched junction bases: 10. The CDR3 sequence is CASGSGGRGQFF. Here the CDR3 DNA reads TGTGCCAGCGGCAGTGGGGGGAGGGGGCAGTTCTTC.

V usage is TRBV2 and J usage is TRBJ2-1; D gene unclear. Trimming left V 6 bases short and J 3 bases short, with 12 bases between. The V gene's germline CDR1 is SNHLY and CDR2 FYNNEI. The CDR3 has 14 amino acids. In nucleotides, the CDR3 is TGTGCCAGCAGACCCACCAGTAACTACAATGAGCAGTTCTTC. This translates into CASRPTSNYNEQFF.

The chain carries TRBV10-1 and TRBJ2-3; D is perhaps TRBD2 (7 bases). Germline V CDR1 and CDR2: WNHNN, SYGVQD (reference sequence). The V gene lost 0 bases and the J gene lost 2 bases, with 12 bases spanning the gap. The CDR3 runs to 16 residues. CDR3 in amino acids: CASSESFGGPTDTQYF. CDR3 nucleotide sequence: TGCGCCAGCAGTGAGTCGTTCGGGGGGCCCACAGATACGCAGTATTTT.

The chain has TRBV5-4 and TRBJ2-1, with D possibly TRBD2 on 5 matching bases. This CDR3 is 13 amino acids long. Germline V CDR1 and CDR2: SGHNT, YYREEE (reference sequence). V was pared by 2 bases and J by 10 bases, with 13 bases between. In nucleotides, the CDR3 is TGTGCCAGCAGCTTCGGGGTGTGGAGGGAGCAGTTCTTC. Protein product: CASSFGVWREQFF.

This CDR3 is CSVETGRGDGYTF. The CDR3 bases are TGCAGCGTTGAAACAGGCCGTGGGGATGGCTACACCTTC. The genes are TRBV29-1 and TRBJ1-2; tentatively, D is TRBD1 (5 bases). CDR1 SQVTM and CDR2 ANQGSEA come from the germline V gene. Trimming left V 2 bases short and J 6 bases short, with 13 bases between. The length of the CDR3 is 13 residues.

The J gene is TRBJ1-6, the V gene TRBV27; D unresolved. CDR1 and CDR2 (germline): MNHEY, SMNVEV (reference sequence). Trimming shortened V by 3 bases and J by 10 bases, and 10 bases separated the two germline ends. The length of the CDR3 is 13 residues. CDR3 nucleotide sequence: TGTGCCAGCAGTTTCGTCAGTAAATCACCCCTCCACTTT. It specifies CASSFVSKSPLHF.

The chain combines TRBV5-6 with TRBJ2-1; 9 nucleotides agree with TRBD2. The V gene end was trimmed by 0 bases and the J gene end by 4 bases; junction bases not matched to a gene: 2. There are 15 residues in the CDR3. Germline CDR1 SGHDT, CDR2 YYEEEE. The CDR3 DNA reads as TGTGCCAGCAGCTTGGTCCTAGCGGGATACAATGAGCAGTTCTTC. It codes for CASSLVLAGYNEQFF.

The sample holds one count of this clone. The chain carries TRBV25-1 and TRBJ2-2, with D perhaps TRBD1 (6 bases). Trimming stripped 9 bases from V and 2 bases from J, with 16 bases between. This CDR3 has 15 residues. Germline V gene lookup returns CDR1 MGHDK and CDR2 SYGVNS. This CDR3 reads CASSQGLFNTGELFF. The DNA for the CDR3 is TGTGCCAGTTCTCAGGGGCTTTTTAACACCGGGGAGCTGTTTTTT.

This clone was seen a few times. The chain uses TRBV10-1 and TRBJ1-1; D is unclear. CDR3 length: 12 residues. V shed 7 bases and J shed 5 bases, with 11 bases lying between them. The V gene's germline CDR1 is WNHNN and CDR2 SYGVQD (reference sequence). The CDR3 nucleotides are TGCGCCAGCAAAAACAGTGGAACTGAAGCTTTCTTT. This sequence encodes CASKNSGTEAFF.

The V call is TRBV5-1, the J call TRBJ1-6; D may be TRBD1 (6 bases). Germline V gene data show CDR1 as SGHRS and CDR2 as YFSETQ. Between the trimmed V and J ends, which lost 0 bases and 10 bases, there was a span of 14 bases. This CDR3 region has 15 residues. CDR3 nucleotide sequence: TGCGCCAGCAGCTTGGGGGGGCACGAGCGGTCACCCCTCCACTTT. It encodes CASSLGGHERSPLHF.

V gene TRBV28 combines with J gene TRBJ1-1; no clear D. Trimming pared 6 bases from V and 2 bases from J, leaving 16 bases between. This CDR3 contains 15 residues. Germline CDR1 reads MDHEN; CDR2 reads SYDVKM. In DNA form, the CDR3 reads TGTGCCAGCAGCTTTATCGGGATCCGCAACACTGAAGCTTTCTTT. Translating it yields CASSFIGIRNTEAFF.

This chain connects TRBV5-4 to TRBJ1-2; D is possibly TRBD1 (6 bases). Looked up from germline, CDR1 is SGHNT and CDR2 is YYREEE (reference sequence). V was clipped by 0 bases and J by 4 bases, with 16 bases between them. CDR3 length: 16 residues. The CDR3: CASSLALEGETYGYTF. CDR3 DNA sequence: TGTGCCAGCAGCTTGGCCCTAGAGGGGGAAACCTATGGCTACACCTTC.

The CDR3 sequence: CASSLFRVRGSRNQPQHF. CDR3 sequence (DNA): TGTGCCAGCAGTTTATTCCGCGTCCGGGGATCTAGAAATCAGCCCCAGCATTTT. The chain couples TRBV28 to TRBJ1-5; D gene uncertain. Trimming removed 1 base from V and 4 bases from J, with 20 bases in between. The length of the CDR3 is 18 residues. The germline V gene encodes CDR1 MDHEN and CDR2 SYDVKM.

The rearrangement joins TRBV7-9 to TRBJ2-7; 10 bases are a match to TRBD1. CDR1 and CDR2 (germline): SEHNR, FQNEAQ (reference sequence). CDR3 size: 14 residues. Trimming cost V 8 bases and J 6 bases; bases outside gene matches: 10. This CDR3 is CASATGTGASEQYF. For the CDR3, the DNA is TGTGCCAGCGCTACCGGGACAGGGGCGAGCGAGCAGTACTTC.

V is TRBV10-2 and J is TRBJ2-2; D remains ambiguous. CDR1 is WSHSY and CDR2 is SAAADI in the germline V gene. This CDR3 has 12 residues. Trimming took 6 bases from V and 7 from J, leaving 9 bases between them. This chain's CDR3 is CASSPYSGELFF. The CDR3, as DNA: TGCGCCAGCAGCCCTTATAGCGGGGAGCTGTTTTTT.

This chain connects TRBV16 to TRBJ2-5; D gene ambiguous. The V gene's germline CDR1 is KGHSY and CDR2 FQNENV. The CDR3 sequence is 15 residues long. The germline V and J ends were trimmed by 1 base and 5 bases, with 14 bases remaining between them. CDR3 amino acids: CASSQFSSTSETQYF. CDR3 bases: TGTGCCAGCAGCCAATTTAGCAGCACCTCGGAGACCCAGTACTTC.